This is a list of T cell receptor beta chains from one sample in a study of beta chain features in type 1 diabetes. Profiling relied on immunoSEQ multiplex PCR, and the TCRdb table lists in-frame clones only, not all of them. In the table there are around 180,000 clones, about 13% of which are singletons. The sample comprised central memory CD4+ T cells from blood. All receptors come from a woman aged 18-35 years in good health. The conserved cysteine and the conserved F or W are not part of the CDR3 here. Each record gives: V gene, J gene, CDR3 protein.

TRBV27	TRBJ1-2	ASRPTGGYGYT
TRBV20-1	TRBJ2-7	SAREAEQY
TRBV4-1	TRBJ1-2	ASSQDLGRGRIGYT
TRBV7-3	TRBJ2-3	ASSSYSADTQY
TRBV30	TRBJ2-6	AWSVRVAGANVLT
TRBV2	TRBJ2-1	ASSEWVAENEQF
TRBV6-5	TRBJ2-1	ASRVFSSYNEQF
TRBV19	TRBJ2-1	ASSIPTGNEQF
TRBV19	TRBJ1-3	ASKIAAGNTIY
TRBV15	TRBJ2-4	ATSMRGHAVDIQY
TRBV7-3	TRBJ1-2	ASSLEGGNYGYT
TRBV2	TRBJ2-5	ASRFSGGAQY
TRBV5-1	TRBJ2-1	ASSSPGGPGNEQF
TRBV30	TRBJ1-4	AWSRTRTGPNEKLF
TRBV4-3	TRBJ2-7	ASSEPGTARY
TRBV28	TRBJ1-1	ASSLHPQQGTEAF
TRBV28	TRBJ2-1	ASSFDGRPYNEQF
TRBV9	TRBJ2-5	ASSVESSGRYQY
TRBV7-2	TRBJ1-4	ASSEMDRALGKLF
TRBV27	TRBJ2-4	ASSSRTGNIQY